These 15 T cell receptor beta chains were all obtained from the same sample, sequenced in a study of post-analysis software for immune sequencing data. These receptors lack a known antigen. Study-wide points: Among five TRBV segments more frequent in patients than controls were TRBV5-6, TRBV5-1 and TRBV20-1.

Prepared libraries of TCR beta cDNA carried unique molecular identifiers. One entry per CDR3 protein, called by TCRdb with MiXCR from the PCR reads. The sample lists a few hundred thousand distinct CDR3 sequences; about 39% were seen once. Sample: blood. The origin of the receptors is a girl aged 2 to 9 with multiple sclerosis.

This clonotype has more than one count but fewer than ten. The rearrangement uses TRBV7-9 and TRBJ2-1; 15 bases line up with TRBD2. Germline V gene data show CDR1 as SEHNR and CDR2 as FQNEAQ (reference sequence). V shed 3 bases, J shed 6 bases, and the junction held 3 bases outside the gene matches. The CDR3 contains 16 residues. The CDR3 DNA sequence: TGTGCCAGCAGCTTCGGGACTAGCGGGAGGCTCAATGAGCAGTTCTTC. Protein: CASSFGTSGRLNEQFF.

The genes are TRBV28 and TRBJ2-7; D is undetermined. This CDR3 comprises 12 residues. Germline V gene data show CDR1 as MDHEN and CDR2 as SYDVKM. Between the trimmed V and J ends, which lost 6 bases and 3 bases, there was a span of 9 bases. The CDR3 region is CASRLNHYEQYF. For the CDR3, the DNA is TGTGCCAGCAGGCTTAACCACTACGAGCAGTACTTC.

The V gene is TRBV20-1, the J gene TRBJ2-1; D is perhaps TRBD2 (5 bases). The CDR3 consists of 14 residues. The germline gives CDR1 DFQATT, CDR2 SNEGSKA (reference sequence). V was pared by 1 base and J by 3 bases, with 10 bases between. The CDR3 sequence: CSARARRGYNEQFF. The CDR3 nucleotides read TGCAGTGCTAGAGCGAGACGGGGCTACAATGAGCAGTTCTTC.

This clonotype was counted only a few times. The V and J genes are TRBV29-1 and TRBJ2-3; TRBD2 is a possible D gene (7 bases). There are 14 residues in the CDR3. Germline values: CDR1 SQVTM, CDR2 ANQGSEA. The V and J ends lost 3 bases and 2 bases respectively, with 12 bases between them. CDR3 loop: CSVDGGQDTDTQYF. The CDR3, as DNA: TGCAGCGTTGACGGGGGGCAGGACACAGATACGCAGTATTTT.

The CDR3 spells CASGPQYNEQFF. The CDR3 DNA reads TGTGCTAGTGGTCCCCAGTACAATGAGCAGTTCTTC. V and J are TRBV12-5 and TRBJ2-1; the D is unclear. The CDR3 contains 12 residues. Trimming took 5 bases from V and 4 from J, leaving 6 bases between them. Germline loops: CDR1 LGHNT, CDR2 FRNRAP. Combining the CDR3 with reference TRBV12-5 and TRBJ2-1 gives the whole variable domain DARVTQTPRHKVTEMGQEVTMRCQPILGHNTVFWYRQTMMQGLELLAYFRNRAPLDDSGMPKDRFSAEMPDATLATLKIQPSEPRDSAVYFCASGPQYNEQFFGPGTRLTVL.

Written as DNA, the CDR3 is TGCGCCAGCAGCTCGCCCGGGACTTCGCAGTATTTT. It translates to CASSSPGTSQYF. The chain combines TRBV5-1 with TRBJ2-3; D may be TRBD2 (6 bases). CDR3 length: 12 amino acids. Per the germline V gene, CDR1 is SGHRS and CDR2 is YFSETQ. V lost 3 bases and J lost 10, with 12 bases in between.

The chain couples TRBV6-5 to TRBJ1-1, with D perhaps TRBD1 (6 bases). This CDR3 has 14 amino acids. Germline V CDR1 and CDR2: MNHEY, SVGAGI. V lost 5 bases to trimming and J lost 1 base, with 11 bases between them. The CDR3: CASSALDRNTEAFF. CDR3 coding DNA: TGTGCCAGCAGTGCTCTGGACAGGAACACTGAAGCTTTCTTT.

The chain joins TRBV12-3 or TRBV12-4 to TRBJ1-2, with unresolved D. The V end lost 8 bases, the J end lost 8 bases, and 21 bases lay between the germline ends. The CDR3 has 14 amino acids. This CDR3 reads CASHLEGVLSGYTF. In nucleotides, the CDR3 is TGTGCCAGCCATCTGGAGGGTGTCCTTAGCGGCTACACCTTC.

The sample holds a few counts of this clonotype. V gene TRBV7-2 combines with J gene TRBJ2-4; 10 positions match TRBD1. The V gene's germline CDR1 is SGHTA and CDR2 FQGNSA. The CDR3 loop spans 13 amino acids. J lost 10 bases, V lost 3 bases, and 3 bases had no gene match. The CDR3 DNA reads TGTGCCAGCAGCTTCGGGACAGGGGATATTCAGTACTTC. The encoded protein is CASSFGTGDIQYF.

The chain has TRBV20-1 and TRBJ2-5; 7 bases are shared with TRBD2. CDR1 is DFQATT and CDR2 is SNEGSKA in the germline V gene (reference sequence). The CDR3 has 14 amino acids. V lost 3 bases to trimming and J lost 2 bases; unmatched junction nucleotides: 6. Written as DNA, the CDR3 is TGCAGTGCTAGTAAGGGACTAACACAAGAGACCCAGTACTTC. This translates into CSASKGLTQETQYF.

In its sample, this clonotype was seen a few times. The chain employs TRBV7-8 and TRBJ2-7, with 9 bases identical to TRBD1. The CDR3 consists of 15 residues. Trimming cost V 3 bases and J 5 bases; bases outside gene matches: 8. Germline loops: CDR1 SGHVS, CDR2 FQNEAQ. CDR3 protein: CASSFWGQGLDEQYF. The CDR3 nucleotides read TGTGCCAGCAGCTTCTGGGGACAGGGATTAGACGAGCAGTACTTC.

A few counts support this clonotype. The CDR3 here is CATTDRPHEQYF. CDR3 nucleotides: TGTGCCACCACGGACAGGCCCCACGAGCAGTACTTC. This chain connects TRBV28 to TRBJ2-5, with 7 positions matching TRBD1. Matching the DNA end better, TRBJ2-7 makes the J call doubtful. There are 12 residues in the CDR3. Germline loops: CDR1 MDHEN, CDR2 SYDVKM.

The rearrangement links TRBV5-1 to TRBJ2-7, with D perhaps TRBD2 (6 bases). This CDR3 contains 17 residues. Trimming left V 0 bases short and J 0 bases short, with 16 bases between. Germline lookup yields CDR1 SGHRS and CDR2 YFSETQ. CDR3 loop: CASSLAPGGAISYEQYF. In nucleotides, the CDR3 is TGCGCCAGCAGCTTGGCCCCAGGAGGGGCGATCTCCTACGAGCAGTACTTC.

The chain recombines TRBV20-1 with TRBJ1-1; D unresolved. CDR1 and CDR2 (germline): DFQATT, SNEGSKA (reference sequence). The V and J ends lost 0 bases and 8 bases respectively, with 10 bases between them. The CDR3 consists of 12 residues. The CDR3 coding sequence is TGCAGTGCTAGAGAAGTGCGAATGGAAGCTTTCTTT. This codes for CSAREVRMEAFF.

The CDR3 protein is CASRASGTGNQPQHF. The DNA of the CDR3 is TGCGCCAGCAGAGCCTCCGGGACAGGGAATCAGCCCCAGCATTTT. The chain links TRBV4-1 to TRBJ1-5; 9 bases map to TRBD1. Germline V lookup: CDR1 MGHRA, CDR2 YSYEKL. With 6 bases clipped from V and 4 bases from J, the junction kept 7 bases outside the gene matches. CDR3 size: 15 residues.